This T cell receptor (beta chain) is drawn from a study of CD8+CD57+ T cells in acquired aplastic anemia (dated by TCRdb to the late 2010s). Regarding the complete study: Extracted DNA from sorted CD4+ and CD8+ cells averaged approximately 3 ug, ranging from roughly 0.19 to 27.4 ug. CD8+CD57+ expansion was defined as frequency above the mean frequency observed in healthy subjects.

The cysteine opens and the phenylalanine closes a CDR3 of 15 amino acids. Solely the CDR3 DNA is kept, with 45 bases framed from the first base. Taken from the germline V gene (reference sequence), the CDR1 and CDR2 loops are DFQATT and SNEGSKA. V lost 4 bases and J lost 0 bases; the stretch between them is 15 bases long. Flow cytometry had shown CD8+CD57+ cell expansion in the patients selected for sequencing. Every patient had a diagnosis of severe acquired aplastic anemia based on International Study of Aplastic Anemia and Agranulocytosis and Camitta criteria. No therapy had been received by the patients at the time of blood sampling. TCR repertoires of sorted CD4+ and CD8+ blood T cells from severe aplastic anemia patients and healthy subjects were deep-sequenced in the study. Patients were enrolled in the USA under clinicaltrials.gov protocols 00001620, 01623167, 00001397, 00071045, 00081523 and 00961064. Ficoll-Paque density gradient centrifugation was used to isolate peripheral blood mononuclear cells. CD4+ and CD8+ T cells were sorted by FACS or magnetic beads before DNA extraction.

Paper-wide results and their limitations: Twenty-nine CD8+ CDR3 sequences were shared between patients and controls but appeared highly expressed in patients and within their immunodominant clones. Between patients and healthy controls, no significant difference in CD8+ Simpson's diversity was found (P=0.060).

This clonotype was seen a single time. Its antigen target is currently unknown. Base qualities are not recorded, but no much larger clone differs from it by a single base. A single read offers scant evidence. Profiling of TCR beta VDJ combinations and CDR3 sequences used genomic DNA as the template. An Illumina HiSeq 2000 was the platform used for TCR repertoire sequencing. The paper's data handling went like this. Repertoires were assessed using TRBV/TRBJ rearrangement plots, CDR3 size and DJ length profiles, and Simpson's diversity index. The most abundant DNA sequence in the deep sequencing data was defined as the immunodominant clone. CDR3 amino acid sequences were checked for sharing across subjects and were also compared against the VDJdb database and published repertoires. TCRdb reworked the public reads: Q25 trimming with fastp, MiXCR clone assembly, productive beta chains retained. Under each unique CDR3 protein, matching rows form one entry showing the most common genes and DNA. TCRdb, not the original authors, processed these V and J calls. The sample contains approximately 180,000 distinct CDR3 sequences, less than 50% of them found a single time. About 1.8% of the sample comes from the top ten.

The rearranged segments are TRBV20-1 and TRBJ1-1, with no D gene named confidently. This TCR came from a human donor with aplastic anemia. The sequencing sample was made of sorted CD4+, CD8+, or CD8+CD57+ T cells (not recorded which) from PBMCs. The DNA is TGCAGTGCTATCGCCTTGGGCAAGCTGAACACTGAAGCTTTCTTT. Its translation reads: CSAIALGKLNTEAFF.